The 10 T cell receptor beta chains listed next were all sequenced from one sample in a study of blood T cell repertoires in COVID-19. Data came from immunoSEQ multiplex PCR; TCRdb stores just in-frame clones and leaves some out. The sample carries some 120,000 clones, 85% to 90% recorded once. Sequencing used peripheral blood. The receptors come from a man between 65 and 79 years old with active or convalescent COVID-19.

This sequence joins TRBV6-5 and TRBJ1-2; D is unclear. Between the trimmed V and J ends, which lost 0 bases and 1 base, there was a span of 9 bases. Looked up from germline, CDR1 is MNHEY and CDR2 is SVGAGI. The CDR3 is 15 residues long. CDR3 nucleotide sequence: TGTGCCAGCAGTTACTCTCAGGTCCTTAACTATGGCTACACCTTC. Translation gives CASSYSQVLNYGYTF.

This clone has just one count. This sequence joins TRBV25-1 and TRBJ2-1; TRBD1 is a possible D gene (6 bases). This CDR3 contains 14 residues. CDR1 MGHDK and CDR2 SYGVNS come from the germline V gene. Trimming cost V 3 bases and J 3 bases, with 9 bases left between them. The CDR3 DNA reads as TGTGCCAGCAGTGACAGGGGCTACTACAATGAGCAGTTCTTC. This codes for CASSDRGYYNEQFF.

This rearrangement joins TRBV27 to TRBJ2-7, with 7 positions matching TRBD1. CDR1 MNHEY and CDR2 SMNVEV come from the germline V gene (reference sequence). Trimming at V came to 6 bases and at J to 1 base, leaving 3 bases not matched to a gene. This CDR3 has 13 residues. CDR3 amino acids: CASRTGMSYEQYF. CDR3 DNA: TGTGCCAGCAGGACAGGGATGTCCTACGAGCAGTACTTC.

The chain employs TRBV27 and TRBJ1-2; TRBD1 is a possible D gene (6 bases). The germline CDR1 and CDR2 sequences are MNHEY and SMNVEV (reference sequence). The CDR3 has 16 amino acids. V was cut by 2 bases and J by 3 bases, with 16 bases left in between. In DNA, the CDR3 is TGTGCCAGCAGTTTACTCCCACAGGGACCCTACTATGGCTACACCTTC. Translating gives CASSLLPQGPYYGYTF.

The chain combines TRBV18 with TRBJ1-5; D unclear. The germline CDR1 and CDR2 sequences are KGHSH and LQKENI. This CDR3 region has 12 residues. Trimming removed 6 bases from V and 5 bases from J, with 8 bases in between. The CDR3, as DNA: TGTGCCAGCTCCCAGCAGGATCAGCCCCAGCATTTT. Amino acids: CASSQQDQPQHF.

A few counts support this clone. The CDR3 loop is CAISESSGSSYEQYF. The CDR3 DNA reads TGTGCCATCAGTGAGTCTAGCGGAAGCTCCTACGAGCAGTACTTC. This rearrangement joins TRBV10-3 to TRBJ2-7; possible D gene TRBD2, 6 bases. The CDR3 spans 15 residues. Germline loops: CDR1 ENHRY, CDR2 SYGVKD. V was clipped by 0 bases and J by 0 bases, with 9 bases between them.

This clone was observed once. The genes are TRBV29-1 and TRBJ1-1, with 7 bases aligning to TRBD1. Germline CDR1 SQVTM, CDR2 ANQGSEA. V gave up 3 bases and J gave up 5 bases; unmatched junction bases: 6. This CDR3 contains 13 residues. The CDR3 DNA follows: TGCAGCGTTGATAGGGGGCGCGGTACTGAAGCTTTCTTT. This gives the protein CSVDRGRGTEAFF.

This clone appeared a few times. This rearrangement joins TRBV3-1 (or the pseudogene TRBV3-2) to TRBJ2-5; 13 bases line up with TRBD2. V lost 6 bases, J lost 5 bases, and 9 bases stayed unmatched. This CDR3 comprises 16 residues. Germline V gives CDR1 LGHDT, CDR2 YNNKEL (reference sequence). CDR3 region: CASRPGTSGARETQYF. The CDR3 DNA follows: TGTGCCAGCAGACCCGGGACTAGCGGGGCCCGGGAGACCCAGTACTTC.

This clone showed up just once. This chain joins TRBV7-2 and TRBJ2-7; possibly TRBD1 for D (6 bases). From germline, CDR1 is SGHTA and CDR2 FQGNSA. This CDR3 region has 13 residues. Between the trimmed V and J ends, which lost 1 base and 6 bases, there was a span of 10 bases. The CDR3 nucleotides read TGTGCCAGCAGCTTAGAACAGGGACGCGAGCAGTACTTC. Amino acids: CASSLEQGREQYF.

The chain couples TRBV9 to TRBJ2-2, with 7 bases matching TRBD1. The junction had 15 bases not matched to a gene; V was cut back by 3 bases and J by 4 bases. CDR3 length: 18 residues. Germline CDR1 and CDR2: SGDLS and YYNGEE. CDR3 amino acids: CASSGGGQADRGTGELFF. DNA for the CDR3: TGTGCCAGCAGCGGAGGGGGCCAAGCGGACCGGGGCACCGGGGAGCTGTTTTTT.